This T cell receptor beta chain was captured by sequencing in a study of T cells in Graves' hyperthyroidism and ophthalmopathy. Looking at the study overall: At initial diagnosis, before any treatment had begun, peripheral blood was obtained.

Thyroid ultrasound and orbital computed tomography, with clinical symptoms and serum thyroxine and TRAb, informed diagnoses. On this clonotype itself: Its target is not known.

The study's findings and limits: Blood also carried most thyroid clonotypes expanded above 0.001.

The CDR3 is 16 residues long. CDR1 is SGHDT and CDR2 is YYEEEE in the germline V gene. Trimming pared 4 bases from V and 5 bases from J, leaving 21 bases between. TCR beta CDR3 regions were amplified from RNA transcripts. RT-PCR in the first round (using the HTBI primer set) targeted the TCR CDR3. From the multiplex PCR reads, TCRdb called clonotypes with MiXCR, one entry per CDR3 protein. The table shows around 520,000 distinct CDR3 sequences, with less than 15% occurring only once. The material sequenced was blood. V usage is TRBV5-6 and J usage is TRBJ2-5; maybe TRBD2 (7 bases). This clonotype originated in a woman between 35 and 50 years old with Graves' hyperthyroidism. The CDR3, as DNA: TGTGCCAGCAGCGATCGAGGGGGGGGCTGGTGGGAGACCCAGTACTTC. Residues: CASSDRGGGWWETQYF. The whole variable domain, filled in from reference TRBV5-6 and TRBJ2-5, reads DAGVTQSPTHLIKTRGQQVTLRCSPKSGHDTVSWYQQALGQGPQFIFQYYEEEERQRGNFPDRFSGHQFPNYSSELNVNALLLGDSALYLCASSDRGGGWWETQYFGPGTRLLVL.